Reported below is one T cell receptor (beta chain). It was during active infection that Seattle patients were enrolled and then longitudinally followed. Between the trimmed V and J ends, which lost 0 bases and 4 bases, there was a span of 10 bases. The CDR3 runs to 15 residues. Germline assignment: CDR1 SGDLS and CDR2 YYNGEE. This sample was included in a study of blood T cell repertoires in COVID-19. Background on the study: Specimens from acute and convalescent COVID-19 originated in the United States, Italy and Spain. T cells, B-cell-depleted T cells, or PBMCs supplied cDNA or gDNA.

The repertoire was sequenced with immunoSEQ multiplex PCR; TCRdb's copy has only in-frame clones and lacks some. The sample holds hundreds of thousands of clones, around nine tenths seen once. The chain is built from TRBV9 and TRBJ1-4; D remains ambiguous. Sequencing input: peripheral blood. This clonotype was obtained from a woman in her sixties or seventies with COVID-19, enrolled during active disease. The CDR3 loop is CASSVALQNNEKLFF. The CDR3 DNA reads as TGTGCCAGCAGCGTAGCTTTACAGAATAATGAAAAACTGTTTTTT.